These 27 T cell receptor beta chains share one sample of origin, sequenced in a study of glioma-infiltrating T cells after dendritic cell vaccination. Clones were sequenced by immunoSEQ multiplex PCR, and TCRdb holds only the in-frame ones, with some missing. This sample has 50,000 to 75,000 clones, with over 65% found just once. Time point: after dendritic cell vaccination, including at tumor progression/relapse. The specimen comprised blood, sampled after dendritic cell vaccination. The receptors stem from a human donor with glioblastoma.

V is TRBV6-1 and J is TRBJ1-6; possible D gene TRBD1, 5 bases. The CDR3 is made up of 14 amino acids. Trimming left V 6 bases short and J 7 bases short, with 13 bases between. Germline CDR1 reads MNHNS; CDR2 reads SASEGT. CDR3 sequence reads: CASRSGLLNSPLHF. The CDR3 region has the DNA TGTGCCAGCAGATCGGGACTCCTGAATTCACCCCTCCACTTT.

V usage is TRBV21-1 and J usage is TRBJ2-7; TRBD2 is taken as the D call from the table, unchecked against the DNA. TRBV21-1 is a documented pseudogene. This CDR3 contains 17 residues. CDR3 protein: CASNPSRGLFITYEQYF. CDR3 coding DNA: TGTGCCAGCAACCCAAGTCGGGGACTTTTTATCACCTACGAGCAGTACTTC.

The chain recombines TRBV10-3 with TRBJ1-2; TRBD1 is a possible D gene (6 bases). Looked up from germline, CDR1 is ENHRY and CDR2 is SYGVKD. The CDR3 runs 13 residues. V lost 7 bases to trimming and J lost 5 bases, with 14 bases between them. This CDR3 reads CAITLDSTYGYTF. The DNA of the CDR3 is TGTGCCATCACCTTGGACAGTACTTATGGCTACACCTTC.

The chain links TRBV7-8 to TRBJ1-2; TRBD1 matches at 9 bases. V dropped 0 bases and J dropped 3; count of bases not matched to a gene: 5. CDR1 and CDR2 (germline): SGHVS, FQNEAQ. The CDR3 has 16 amino acids. The CDR3 is CASSLAAQGADYGYTF. CDR3 coding DNA: TGTGCCAGCAGCTTAGCCGCACAGGGGGCGGACTATGGCTACACCTTC.

This clone was counted a few times. V gene TRBV7-2 combines with J gene TRBJ2-3; TRBD2 aligns across 8 bases. CDR1 and CDR2 (germline): SGHTA, FQGNSA. This CDR3 has 19 residues. With V trimmed by 5 bases and J by 3 bases, 19 bases remained unmatched. The CDR3 region is CASSKLGAGSGGETDTQYF. DNA of the CDR3: TGTGCCAGCAGCAAGTTAGGGGCCGGGTCGGGGGGGGAAACAGATACGCAGTATTTT.

The chain couples TRBV9 to TRBJ2-6; 7 nucleotides match TRBD1. The length of the CDR3 is 15 residues. Germline-derived CDR1 and CDR2 are SGDLS and YYNGEE. V trimming: 2 bases; J trimming: 2 bases; junction bases outside the gene matches: 1. CDR3 amino acids: CASSVGTAGANVLTF. Here the CDR3 DNA reads TGTGCCAGCAGCGTGGGGACAGCTGGGGCCAACGTCCTGACTTTC.

This clone has just a few counts. This chain joins TRBV18 and TRBJ1-1; TRBD1 aligns across 7 bases. Per germline, CDR1 KGHSH and CDR2 LQKENI. J gave up 6 bases and V 4 bases, and 8 bases lay outside the gene matches. The CDR3 runs to 14 residues. This CDR3 is CASSRTTGFAEAFF. CDR3 bases: TGTGCCAGCTCACGCACGACAGGGTTCGCTGAAGCTTTCTTT.

This clone showed up just a few times. The rearrangement uses TRBV5-1 and TRBJ2-7, with D perhaps matching TRBD2 (5 bases). Germline assignment: CDR1 SGHRS and CDR2 YFSETQ. The CDR3 consists of 15 residues. V was shortened by 4 bases and J by 6 bases, with 20 bases between the two germline ends. CDR3 amino acids: CASSLGETAAGEQYF. For the CDR3, the DNA is TGCGCCAGCAGCCTTGGGGAGACTGCTGCCGGCGAGCAGTACTTC.

The chain recombines TRBV7-3 with TRBJ2-3; D gene uncertain. The V and J ends lost 5 bases and 5 bases respectively, with 23 bases between them. The CDR3 runs to 17 residues. The germline gives CDR1 SGHTA, CDR2 FQGTGA. The chain's CDR3 is CASSKLPSGGPIDTQYF. DNA for the CDR3: TGTGCCAGCAGCAAATTACCTTCGGGTGGCCCGATAGATACGCAGTATTTT.

The chain's CDR3 is CASSLVQGHDEQYF. In DNA, the CDR3 is TGTGCCAGCAGCTTAGTCCAGGGTCACGACGAGCAGTACTTC. The chain combines TRBV5-8 with TRBJ2-7; D possibly corresponds to TRBD1 (5 bases). Looked up from germline, CDR1 is SGHTS and CDR2 is YDEGEE. Trimming pared 2 bases from V and 5 bases from J, leaving 14 bases between. The CDR3 is made up of 14 amino acids. The complete variable domain, with remaining parts taken from reference TRBV5-8 and TRBJ2-7, reads EAGVTQSPTHLIKTRGQQATLRCSPISGHTSVYWYQQALGLGLQFLLWYDEGEERNRGNFPPRFSGRQFPNYSSELNVNALELEDSALYLCASSLVQGHDEQYFGPGTRLTVT.

V and J are TRBV29-1 and TRBJ1-4, with D perhaps matching TRBD1 (5 bases). Trimming shortened V by 6 bases and J by 10 bases, and 9 bases separated the two germline ends. Per germline, CDR1 SQVTM and CDR2 ANQGSEA. This CDR3 comprises 10 residues. The CDR3 region is CSVTDGKLFF. In DNA, the CDR3 is TGCAGCGTGACAGACGGAAAACTGTTTTTT.

The V call is TRBV30, the J call TRBJ1-5; D call uncertain. CDR3 length: 15 residues. Trimming pared 0 bases from V and 0 bases from J, leaving 9 bases between. Germline-derived CDR1 and CDR2 are GTSNPN and SVGIG (reference sequence). CDR3 loop: CAWSVRTFSNQPQHF. The CDR3 DNA reads as TGTGCCTGGAGTGTAAGGACTTTTAGCAATCAGCCCCAGCATTTT.

The chain is built from TRBV9 and TRBJ2-5, with D possibly TRBD1 on 7 matching bases. V lost 3 bases and J lost 5, with 14 bases in between. In germline, CDR1 is SGDLS, CDR2 YYNGEE. The CDR3 runs 14 residues. CDR3 in amino acids: CASSDDRAGETQYF. CDR3 in DNA: TGTGCCAGCAGCGACGACAGGGCGGGGGAGACCCAGTACTTC.

V is TRBV9 and J is TRBJ2-7, with TRBD1 matching 8 bases. This CDR3 comprises 14 residues. With 4 bases clipped from V and 3 bases from J, the junction kept 6 bases outside the gene matches. Germline V lookup: CDR1 SGDLS, CDR2 YYNGEE. CDR3 residues: CASSIGQGNYEQYF. CDR3 DNA sequence: TGTGCCAGCAGCATTGGACAGGGAAACTACGAGCAGTACTTC.

The rearrangement uses TRBV7-2 and TRBJ2-2, with D possibly being TRBD2 (5 bases). The CDR3 loop spans 14 amino acids. Germline V CDR1 and CDR2: SGHTA, FQGNSA. V lost 6 bases to trimming and J lost 4 bases, with 12 bases between them. CDR3 DNA sequence: TGTGCCAGCAGTTCCCAGCGGACCACCGGGGAGCTGTTTTTT. Residues: CASSSQRTTGELFF.

The table lists this clone with a count of one. The rearrangement joins TRBV4-1 to TRBJ2-5; 7 nucleotides match TRBD1. The CDR3 covers 15 residues. The V segment lost 5 bases and the J segment 1 base; nucleotides outside the gene matches: 7. The V gene's germline CDR1 is MGHRA and CDR2 YSYEKL. The CDR3 DNA reads TGCGCCAGCAGCACAGGGGACGTACTCCAAGAGACCCAGTACTTC. This gives the protein CASSTGDVLQETQYF.

The gene calls are TRBV11-3 and TRBJ2-7, with D possibly TRBD1 on 5 matching bases. The V gene lost 7 bases and the J gene lost 0 bases, with 13 bases spanning the gap. The CDR3 contains 14 residues. The germline V gene has CDR1 SGHNT and CDR2 YENEEA. CDR3 amino acids: CASTTVSGSYEQYF. DNA of the CDR3: TGTGCCAGCACGACAGTGTCTGGCTCCTACGAGCAGTACTTC.

This chain links TRBV2 with TRBJ1-2; 8 nucleotides agree with TRBD1. The CDR3 sequence is 17 residues long. Germline V gives CDR1 SNHLY, CDR2 FYNNEI. J lost 1 base, V lost 2 bases, and 9 bases had no gene match. CDR3 amino acids: CASSEWAGGLNNYGYTF. The DNA of the CDR3 is TGTGCCAGCAGTGAATGGGCAGGGGGCCTTAATAACTATGGCTACACCTTC.

The chain joins TRBV29-1 to TRBJ2-7, with D possibly matching TRBD1 (5 bases). CDR1 and CDR2 from the germline V gene are SQVTM and ANQGSEA. The V end was cut by 0 bases, the J end by 2 bases, with 8 bases between. CDR3 length equals 13 residues. The CDR3, as DNA: TGCAGCGTTGAAGAGGAACAGGCCTACGAGCAGTACTTC. Translation gives CSVEEEQAYEQYF.

The rearrangement links TRBV11-2 to TRBJ2-1, with unresolved D. The CDR3 is 15 amino acids. Germline values: CDR1 SGHAT, CDR2 FQNNGV. With 5 bases removed from V and 0 bases from J, the gap between germline ends came to 11 bases. CDR3: CASSLSLLSYNEQFF. CDR3 coding DNA: TGTGCCAGCAGCCTCTCCTTACTCTCCTACAATGAGCAGTTCTTC.

The chain has TRBV11-2 and TRBJ2-1; TRBD1 might be the D (6 bases). CDR1 is SGHAT, CDR2 FQNNGV, per germline. This CDR3 contains 14 residues. V was trimmed by 0 bases and J by 8 bases, leaving 11 bases between them. The CDR3 DNA reads as TGTGCCAGCAGCTTAGACAGGGGTAGCCATGAGCAGTTCTTC. It specifies CASSLDRGSHEQFF.

The chain links TRBV2 to TRBJ2-2, with a weak D call TRBD1 (6 bases). CDR1 is SNHLY, CDR2 FYNNEI, per germline. This CDR3 spans 14 amino acids. V was clipped by 10 bases and J by 6 bases, with 18 bases between them. In nucleotides, the CDR3 is TGTGCCACCGACCGAGACAGGCCCCCCGGGGAGCTGTTTTTT. It yields the protein CATDRDRPPGELFF. The full variable domain, rest sourced from reference TRBV2 and TRBJ2-2, is EPEVTQTPSHQVTQMGQEVILRCVPISNHLYFYWYRQILGQKVEFLVSFYNNEISEKSEIFDDQFSVERPDGSNFTLKIRSTKLEDSAMYFCATDRDRPPGELFFGEGSRLTVL.

The rearrangement joins TRBV30 to TRBJ1-2; TRBD1 agrees at 9 bases. CDR1 is GTSNPN, CDR2 SVGIG, per germline (reference sequence). Trimming at V came to 0 bases and at J to 2 bases, leaving 7 bases not matched to a gene. This CDR3 contains 16 residues. CDR3: CAWSVRLDRGNYGYTF. CDR3 DNA: TGTGCCTGGAGTGTACGCCTGGACAGGGGAAACTATGGCTACACCTTC.

J is TRBJ2-7 and V is TRBV13; 9 positions match TRBD2. Germline-derived CDR1 and CDR2 are PRHDT and FYEKMQ (reference sequence). The CDR3 totals 19 residues. Trimming cost V 0 bases and J 1 base; bases outside gene matches: 13. CDR3 nucleotide sequence: TGTGCCAGCAGCTTAGGCCTTTCAGCGGGGGGCCGACTTTCCTACGAGCAGTACTTC. Encoded protein: CASSLGLSAGGRLSYEQYF.

The chain uses TRBV9 and TRBJ2-1; 14 bases line up with TRBD2. CDR3 size: 15 residues. V trimming: 4 bases; J trimming: 9 bases; junction bases outside the gene matches: 6. Germline V gene lookup returns CDR1 SGDLS and CDR2 YYNGEE. The CDR3 protein is CASSLGLAGEGEQFF. CDR3 sequence (DNA): TGTGCCAGCAGCTTGGGACTAGCGGGGGAAGGTGAGCAGTTCTTC.

J is TRBJ1-4 and V is TRBV9, with TRBD1 matching over 9 bases. Germline loops: CDR1 SGDLS, CDR2 YYNGEE. CDR3 length: 15 residues. With V trimmed by 2 bases and J by 5 bases, 4 bases remained unmatched. The CDR3 region is CASSVGTGLNEKLFF. The DNA of the CDR3 is TGTGCCAGCAGCGTTGGGACAGGGCTCAATGAAAAACTGTTTTTT.

This chain uses TRBV23-1 with TRBJ2-1; TRBD2 matches at 7 bases. TRBV23-1 carries the ORF label, with uncertain function. V trimming: 3 bases; J trimming: 0 bases; junction bases outside the gene matches: 5. This CDR3 is 16 amino acids long. In nucleotides, the CDR3 is TGCGCCAGCAGTCAGGGCAGGGAGGGCTCCTACAATGAGCAGTTCTTC. This translates into CASSQGREGSYNEQFF.